These 32 T cell receptor beta chains were sequenced from one sample in a study of graft-versus-host responses after intestinal transplantation. Clones were sequenced by immunoSEQ multiplex PCR, and TCRdb holds only the in-frame ones, with some missing. There are 85,000 to 110,000 clones in the sample; 93% occur only once, and around 1.2% lies in the top ten. These receptors' antigens are unknown. Sequencing used unstimulated CD8+ T cells sorted from spleen or lymph node cells, obtained before intestinal transplant. The receptors shown here come from a human donor who received an intestinal transplant.

V is TRBV18 and J is TRBJ2-5, with 9 bases identical to TRBD2. This CDR3 region has 16 residues. Unmatched junction bases numbered 4, after V lost 0 bases and J lost 2 bases. Germline V gene data show CDR1 as KGHSH and CDR2 as LQKENI. CDR3 residues: CASSPPAGGTQETQYF. CDR3 sequence (DNA): TGTGCCAGCTCACCACCCGCGGGGGGGACTCAAGAGACCCAGTACTTC.

The chain is built from TRBV7-9 and TRBJ2-1; tentatively, D is TRBD1 (6 bases). With 7 bases removed from V and 3 bases from J, the gap between germline ends came to 19 bases. The CDR3 spans 16 residues. The germline gives CDR1 SEHNR, CDR2 FQNEAQ (reference sequence). The CDR3 here is CASTRRDTTNYNEQFF. The CDR3 coding sequence is TGTGCCAGCACCCGAAGGGACACCACCAACTACAATGAGCAGTTCTTC.

The J gene is TRBJ2-3, the V gene TRBV4-1; D gene uncertain. V dropped 4 bases and J dropped 5 bases, with 4 bases sitting between them. The CDR3 is 11 amino acids. Per germline, CDR1 MGHRA and CDR2 YSYEKL. The CDR3 DNA follows: TGCGCCAGCAGCCGGGGAGATACGCAGTATTTT. As protein: CASSRGDTQYF.

The V call is TRBV27, the J call TRBJ2-7; a weak D match, TRBD1 (6 bases). The CDR3 totals 14 residues. From germline, CDR1 is MNHEY and CDR2 SMNVEV (reference sequence). V was cut by 5 bases and J by 5 bases, with 16 bases left in between. The CDR3 sequence is CASSGLGTIDEQYF. The CDR3 bases are TGTGCCAGCAGTGGCCTAGGGACAATAGACGAGCAGTACTTC.

This chain links TRBV4-1 with TRBJ2-7; D is possibly TRBD1 or TRBD2 (5 bases each). CDR1 is MGHRA and CDR2 is YSYEKL in the germline V gene. CDR3 length equals 14 residues. V dropped 3 bases and J dropped 3 bases, with 12 bases sitting between them. The CDR3 protein is CASSHQLGDYEQYF. The CDR3 nucleotides read TGCGCCAGCAGCCACCAACTAGGGGACTACGAGCAGTACTTC.

The V gene is TRBV29-1, the J gene TRBJ2-7; 7 nucleotides line up with TRBD1. V lost 7 bases and J lost 1; bases outside the gene matches: 10. This CDR3 has 14 amino acids. Per germline, CDR1 SQVTM and CDR2 ANQGSEA. This CDR3 reads CSAQGQPHSYEQYF. The CDR3 coding sequence is TGCAGCGCACAGGGGCAACCCCATTCCTACGAGCAGTACTTC.

The V gene is TRBV7-9, the J gene TRBJ1-1, with D unclear. V lost 5 bases and J lost 2, with 3 bases in between. This CDR3 contains 11 residues. Germline values: CDR1 SEHNR, CDR2 FQNEAQ (reference sequence). The CDR3 sequence is CASSLNTEAFF. The CDR3 nucleotides are TGTGCCAGCAGCCTCAACACTGAAGCTTTCTTT.

The J gene is TRBJ1-2, the V gene TRBV25-1; 8 bases line up with TRBD1. This CDR3 comprises 13 residues. V was pared by 7 bases and J by 4 bases, with 5 bases of the junction left unmatched. Per the germline V gene, CDR1 is MGHDK and CDR2 is SYGVNS. The CDR3 reads CASKPGGGYGYTF. The CDR3 nucleotides read TGTGCCAGCAAGCCAGGGGGCGGCTATGGCTACACCTTC.

This chain uses TRBV2 with TRBJ2-7; 12 bases map to TRBD2. The CDR3 loop spans 18 amino acids. CDR1 and CDR2 (germline): SNHLY, FYNNEI. The ends lost 4 bases at V and 2 bases at J; junction bases unmatched: 12. The CDR3 nucleotides read TGTGCCAGCAGTGGCGGGACTAGCGGGCGCCTTTACCCCTACGAGCAGTACTTC. Residues: CASSGGTSGRLYPYEQYF.

This clone has a single count. The V call is TRBV7-6, the J call TRBJ1-1; the D gene is possibly TRBD1 (5 bases). Germline V lookup: CDR1 SGHVS, CDR2 FNYEAQ. The CDR3 is 15 residues long. Between the trimmed V and J ends, which lost 0 bases and 2 bases, there was a span of 10 bases. The CDR3 coding sequence is TGTGCCAGCAGCTTAGCGACGGGGGGTAACACTGAAGCTTTCTTT. Translating gives CASSLATGGNTEAFF.

This sequence joins TRBV19 and TRBJ1-1, with D hard to call. There are 13 residues in the CDR3. Between the trimmed V and J ends, which lost 3 bases and 7 bases, there was a span of 12 bases. Germline V gene lookup returns CDR1 LNHDA and CDR2 SQIVND (reference sequence). In DNA form, the CDR3 reads TGTGCCAGTAGTATCAGCCTTCCCCTTGAAGCTTTCTTT. Protein sequence: CASSISLPLEAFF.

This clone was recorded a few times. The CDR3, as DNA: TGTGCCAGCAGCTTGGCAGGGGCCGAGCAGTACTTC. Translation: CASSLAGAEQYF. The chain links TRBV5-5 to TRBJ2-7, with D perhaps TRBD1 (6 bases). The length of the CDR3 is 12 residues. The germline CDR1 and CDR2 sequences are SGHKS and YYEKEE (reference sequence). V lost 0 bases and J 6 bases, leaving 7 bases between the germline ends.

The J gene is TRBJ1-4, the V gene TRBV30, with 11 bases aligning to TRBD1. V trimming: 2 bases; J trimming: 8 bases; junction bases outside the gene matches: 4. This CDR3 has 14 residues. CDR1 is GTSNPN, CDR2 SVGIG, per germline (reference sequence). CDR3 protein: CAWSRTGGDEKLFF. The CDR3 coding sequence is TGTGCCTGGAGTCGGACAGGGGGCGACGAAAAACTGTTTTTT.

The V gene is TRBV19, the J gene TRBJ2-1, with D hard to call. There are 10 residues in the CDR3. Germline CDR1 LNHDA, CDR2 SQIVND (reference sequence). Deletions cut 7 bases from V and 10 bases from J, with 8 bases between. The CDR3, as DNA: TGTGCCAGTAAATCTGGGGAGCAGTTCTTC. It translates to CASKSGEQFF.

This sequence joins TRBV5-1 and TRBJ1-6; 8 positions agree with TRBD1. The germline V gene encodes CDR1 SGHRS and CDR2 YFSETQ. Trimming removed 1 base from V and 2 bases from J; junction bases left unmatched: 11. The CDR3 totals 19 residues. As DNA, the CDR3 is TGCGCCAGCAGCTTGCGGGGGATGACAGGGGTCACCTATAATTCACCCCTCCACTTT. Its protein product is CASSLRGMTGVTYNSPLHF. Together with reference TRBV5-1 and TRBJ1-6, the CDR3 gives the full variable domain: KAGVTQTPRYLIKTRGQQVTLSCSPISGHRSVSWYQQTPGQGLQFLFEYFSETQRNKGNFPGRFSGRQFSNSRSEMNVSTLELGDSALYLCASSLRGMTGVTYNSPLHFGNGTRLTVT.

The chain carries TRBV5-4 and TRBJ2-7; no definite D call. V was trimmed by 5 bases and J by 2 bases, leaving 5 bases between them. The CDR3 is made up of 11 amino acids. Germline assignment: CDR1 SGHNT and CDR2 YYREEE (reference sequence). In nucleotides, the CDR3 is TGTGCCAGCAGTGACGCCTACGAGCAGTACTTC. The encoded protein is CASSDAYEQYF.

On this clone itself: Other nucleotide sequences from this sample produce the same CDR3. J is TRBJ1-1 and V is TRBV19; D is undetermined. CDR3 length: 13 amino acids. Germline V gene sequence: CDR1 LNHDA, CDR2 SQIVND (reference sequence). V lost 3 bases to trimming and J lost 1 base, with 6 bases between them. CDR3 coding DNA: TGTGCCAGTAGTATCGCCAGGAACACTGAAGCTTTCTTT. Its protein is CASSIARNTEAFF.

This clone was counted a few times. V usage is TRBV4-1 and J usage is TRBJ2-7; perhaps TRBD2 as D (6 bases). CDR3 length: 17 residues. Germline V gene lookup returns CDR1 MGHRA and CDR2 YSYEKL. Trimming took off 1 base at V and 3 bases at J, with 19 bases between the two ends. The CDR3 sequence: CASSQVGGAASFYEQYF. CDR3 nucleotides: TGCGCCAGCAGCCAAGTAGGAGGGGCCGCCTCCTTCTACGAGCAGTACTTC.

The chain joins TRBV29-1 to TRBJ2-7; D possibly uses TRBD1 or TRBD2 (5 bases each). Germline CDR1 is SQVTM and CDR2 is ANQGSEA. The CDR3 spans 16 residues. V lost 0 bases and J 3 bases, leaving 18 bases between the germline ends. The CDR3 coding sequence is TGCAGCGTTGAAGATTTCGGTGGCCAGGGACGCTACGAGCAGTACTTC. Translation gives CSVEDFGGQGRYEQYF.

The chain employs TRBV13 and TRBJ1-1; 9 bases are shared with TRBD1. CDR1 PRHDT and CDR2 FYEKMQ come from the germline V gene (reference sequence). J gave up 1 base and V 5 bases, and 5 bases lay outside the gene matches. The length of the CDR3 is 15 residues. In nucleotides, the CDR3 is TGTGCCAGCAGCCCGCCGACAGGGGGGAACACTGAAGCTTTCTTT. It translates to CASSPPTGGNTEAFF.

The rearrangement joins TRBV6-1 to TRBJ2-7, with TRBD2 as a possible D gene (5 bases). The V and J ends lost 4 bases and 3 bases respectively, with 13 bases between them. The germline gives CDR1 MNHNS, CDR2 SASEGT. This CDR3 spans 14 amino acids. The CDR3 sequence is CASSARLAVYEQYF. DNA of the CDR3: TGTGCCAGCAGTGCCCGCCTAGCAGTCTACGAGCAGTACTTC.

The chain recombines TRBV6-5 with TRBJ1-2; D uncertain. V shed 8 bases and J shed 5 bases, with 21 bases lying between them. The germline V gene encodes CDR1 MNHEY and CDR2 SVGAGI. The CDR3 spans 15 residues. CDR3 in amino acids: CASSALGSSLYGYTF. CDR3 nucleotide sequence: TGTGCCAGCTCGGCCCTTGGCTCTTCCTTATATGGCTACACCTTC.

This clone was detected once. The chain employs TRBV5-4 and TRBJ2-3, with a possible D match to TRBD2 (5 bases). The CDR3 extends over 14 amino acids. Germline lookup yields CDR1 SGHNT and CDR2 YYREEE (reference sequence). The V and J ends lost 3 bases and 0 bases respectively, with 8 bases between them. CDR3 sequence (DNA): TGTGCCAGCAGCTGGACTCCTAGCACAGATACGCAGTATTTT. The encoded protein is CASSWTPSTDTQYF.

DNA for the CDR3: TGCGCCAGCAGCCTCCACCTACAGGGTGCAAATCAGCCCCAGCATTTT. Translation gives CASSLHLQGANQPQHF. The chain combines TRBV4-1 with TRBJ1-5, with TRBD1 as a possible D gene (6 bases). Germline V CDR1 and CDR2: MGHRA, YSYEKL. Trimming took 4 bases from V and 4 from J, leaving 17 bases between them. The CDR3 contains 16 residues.

The CDR3 bases are TGTGCCAGCAGACGGCTAGCTCCTATCGATGAGCAGTTCTTC. Amino acids: CASRRLAPIDEQFF. The V call is TRBV27, the J call TRBJ2-1; the D gene is possibly TRBD2 (5 bases). With 6 bases removed from V and 8 bases from J, the gap between germline ends came to 17 bases. The CDR3 loop spans 14 amino acids. In germline, CDR1 is MNHEY, CDR2 SMNVEV (reference sequence).

This clone was detected a few times. The J gene is TRBJ2-7, the V gene TRBV19, with 9 bases matching TRBD2. The germline V gene has CDR1 LNHDA and CDR2 SQIVND (reference sequence). The V segment lost 4 bases and the J segment 4 bases; nucleotides outside the gene matches: 2. The CDR3 has 13 residues. DNA of the CDR3: TGTGCCAGTAGTAGCGGGGGGGCTTACGAGCAGTACTTC. Translated: CASSSGGAYEQYF.

The chain joins TRBV6-6 to TRBJ2-7; no reliable D call. The CDR3 loop spans 13 amino acids. Between the trimmed V and J ends, which lost 4 bases and 2 bases, there was a span of 9 bases. Germline values: CDR1 MNHNY, CDR2 SVGAGI (reference sequence). The CDR3 loop is CASSFAGPYEQYF. CDR3 nucleotides: TGTGCCAGCAGTTTCGCCGGGCCCTACGAGCAGTACTTC.

V usage is TRBV29-1 and J usage is TRBJ2-1; 9 bases map to TRBD2. Unmatched junction bases numbered 7, after V lost 0 bases and J lost 4 bases. CDR1 and CDR2 from the germline V gene are SQVTM and ANQGSEA. The CDR3 spans 16 residues. CDR3 sequence: CSVEDSGLARYNEQFF. The DNA for the CDR3 is TGCAGCGTTGAAGATTCAGGACTAGCGAGATACAATGAGCAGTTCTTC.

J is TRBJ1-1 and V is TRBV30, with D possibly TRBD1 on 5 matching bases. Germline V gene sequence: CDR1 GTSNPN, CDR2 SVGIG (reference sequence). V was clipped by 5 bases and J by 7 bases, with 11 bases between them. The CDR3 is made up of 11 amino acids. The CDR3 DNA reads TGTGCCTGGTCCGGGACTCATGAAGCTTTCTTT. Translated: CAWSGTHEAFF.

The gene calls are TRBV11-2 and TRBJ2-2; 9 bases match TRBD2. CDR3 size: 16 residues. The germline V gene encodes CDR1 SGHAT and CDR2 FQNNGV. The V segment lost 5 bases and the J segment 5 bases; nucleotides outside the gene matches: 9. This CDR3 is CASSPKRGELTGELFF. The DNA of the CDR3 is TGTGCCAGCAGCCCCAAGCGGGGGGAATTAACCGGGGAGCTGTTTTTT.

The rearrangement links TRBV5-6 to TRBJ2-7; 7 positions agree with TRBD1. With V trimmed by 2 bases and J by 7 bases, 6 bases remained unmatched. Germline V gene sequence: CDR1 SGHDT, CDR2 YYEEEE. The CDR3 runs to 13 residues. The CDR3, as DNA: TGTGCCAGCAGCTTTATCGGGACAGATGAGCAGTACTTC. The encoded protein is CASSFIGTDEQYF.

The gene calls are TRBV30 and TRBJ2-3; D unclear. The CDR3 runs to 15 residues. V lost 2 bases and J lost 4, with 16 bases in between. Germline-derived CDR1 and CDR2 are GTSNPN and SVGIG (reference sequence). The CDR3 nucleotides are TGTGCCTGGAGTTCTGGCGTACGAGGCGCAGATACGCAGTATTTT. Its protein product is CAWSSGVRGADTQYF.